In its sample, the clone carrying this T cell receptor beta chain was seen a few times. Its antigen is not identified. The sample comes from a study of spatial heterogeneity in lung cancer. Study summary: Detection consistently captured more beta-chain sequences than alpha-chain sequences. An average of more than ten raw reads was observed per unique TCR and UMI combination.

As to time point: sample taken at primary tumor resection. From tumor, nontumor lung or frozen PBMC, whole RNA was taken unsorted for sequencing. About 73 TRACERx patients with early, untreated non-small cell lung cancer donated samples. TCRdb redid the calling of the 5' RACE reads with MiXCR, one entry per CDR3 protein. The sample lists approximately 44,000 distinct CDR3 sequences, approximately 12% occurring once. V trimming: 5 bases; J trimming: 5 bases; junction bases outside the gene matches: 3. Germline loops: CDR1 SEHNR, CDR2 FQNEAQ (reference sequence). There are 15 residues in the CDR3. Study-wide points: Follow-up blood showed ubiquitous expanded tumor TCRs less than blood at resection did.

The sequence came from a female donor with early-stage non-small cell lung cancer. Sequencing was performed on PBMCs, taken at surgery. This chain uses TRBV7-9 with TRBJ2-3; 14 bases align to TRBD2. For the CDR3, the DNA is TGTGCCAGCAGCCCCGGACTAGCGGGGGGAGATACGCAGTATTTT. Residues: CASSPGLAGGDTQYF.